Here is one T cell receptor (beta chain) with its context. Its antigen is unknown. The record originates from a study of Graves' ophthalmopathy and Graves' hyperthyroidism. The CDR3 extends over 14 amino acids. The germline gives CDR1 MNHEY, CDR2 SVGAGI. Deletions cut 3 bases from V and 4 bases from J, with 12 bases between. Findings and caveats of the study: Discrimination between ophthalmopathy and stable hyperthyroidism by a 13-signature model showed nearly 90% sensitivity and 75% to 84% specificity. Blood repertoires reportedly contained most expanded thyroid clonotypes above 0.001 frequency. Predictions made by the model for ophthalmopathy progression reached 55% to 71% sensitivity and around 72% specificity.

Transcripts of RNA were the source for amplifying TCR beta CDR3 regions. First-round RT-PCR with HTBI primers preceded a second-round multiplex PCR. TCRdb analysed the multiplex PCR reads with MiXCR anew, one entry per CDR3 protein. The profile shows over 200,000 distinct CDR3 sequences, 25% to 30% of them singletons. The sequence came from a man in his fifties or sixties with Graves' ophthalmopathy. The material sequenced was peripheral blood. This chain uses TRBV6-5 with TRBJ1-1; D is unclear. CDR3: CASSYDGSSTEAFF. The CDR3 DNA follows: TGTGCCAGCAGTTATGACGGGTCGAGCACTGAAGCTTTCTTT.